The clone carrying this T cell receptor (beta chain) has just a few counts. The data derive from a study of blood T cell repertoires in COVID-19. Followed longitudinally, the Seattle patients had been enrolled during active infection. Authors' methods: For nucleated cells, counts were estimated from reference gene primer amplification. The table came from immunoSEQ multiplex PCR; TCRdb's copy has only in-frame clones and leaves some out. V and J calls and clone size are those listed in that table; D and trimming were worked out from the DNA. The sample includes a few hundred thousand clones, about 90% of them seen just once. The sequencing input was peripheral blood. This sequence was found in a man between 18 and 29 years old with COVID-19, enrolled during active disease.

DNA for the CDR3: TGTGCCAGCAGTTATATCGGTCAGCCCCAGCATTTT. Amino acid sequence: CASSYIGQPQHF. The V gene is TRBV6-5, the J gene TRBJ1-5; D is unresolved. Germline V CDR1 and CDR2: MNHEY, SVGAGI. V was clipped by 3 bases and J by 6 bases, with 6 bases between them. CDR3 length: 12 residues.